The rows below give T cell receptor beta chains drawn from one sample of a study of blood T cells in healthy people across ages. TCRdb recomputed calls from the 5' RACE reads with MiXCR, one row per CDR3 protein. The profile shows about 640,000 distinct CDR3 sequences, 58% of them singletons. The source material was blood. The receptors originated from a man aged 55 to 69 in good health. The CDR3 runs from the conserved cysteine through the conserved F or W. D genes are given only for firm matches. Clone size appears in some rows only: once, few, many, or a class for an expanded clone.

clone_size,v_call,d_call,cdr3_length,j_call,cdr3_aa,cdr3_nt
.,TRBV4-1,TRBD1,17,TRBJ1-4,CASSQVYPGQGNEKLFF,TGCGCCAGCAGCCAGGTATACCCGGGACAGGGAAATGAAAAACTGTTTTTT
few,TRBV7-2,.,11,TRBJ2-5,CASSSQQTQYF,TGTGCCAGCAGCTCTCAGCAGACCCAGTACTTC
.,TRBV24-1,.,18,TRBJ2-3,CATSDSGLAKGVVDTQYF,TGTGCCACCAGTGATTCGGGCCTAGCGAAGGGGGTTGTAGATACGCAGTATTTT
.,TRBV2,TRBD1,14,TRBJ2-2,CASRKTGVNGELFF,TGTGCCAGCAGAAAGACAGGGGTTAACGGGGAGCTGTTTTTT
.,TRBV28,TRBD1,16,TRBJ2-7,CASSFFGTAGSYEQYF,TGTGCCAGCAGTTTTTTCGGGACAGCTGGATCCTACGAGCAGTACTTC
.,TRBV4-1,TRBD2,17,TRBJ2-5,CASSQEGTSGGQETQYF,TGCGCCAGCAGCCAGGAAGGGACTAGCGGGGGGCAAGAGACCCAGTACTTC
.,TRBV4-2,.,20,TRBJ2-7,CASSTFLGLPEGAVTYEQYF,TGTGCCAGCAGCACTTTTCTGGGCCTTCCCGAAGGGGCAGTAACCTACGAGCAGTACTTC
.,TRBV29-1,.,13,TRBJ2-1,CSVLETDYNEQFF,TGCAGCGTTTTGGAGACGGATTACAATGAGCAGTTCTTC
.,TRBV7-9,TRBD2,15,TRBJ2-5,CASSFYTGGAETQYF,TGTGCCAGCAGCTTTTATACCGGGGGGGCCGAGACCCAGTACTTC
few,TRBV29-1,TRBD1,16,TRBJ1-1,CSVGGQKAPLNTEAFF,TGCAGCGTTGGGGGACAGAAAGCCCCTTTGAACACTGAAGCTTTCTTT
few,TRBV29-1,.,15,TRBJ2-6,CSVRSALSGANVLTF,TGCAGCGTTAGGTCAGCGCTCTCTGGGGCCAACGTCCTGACTTTC
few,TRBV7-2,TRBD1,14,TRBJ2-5,CASSLRGPRETQYF,TGTGCCAGCAGCTTAAGGGGGCCCCGAGAGACCCAGTACTTC
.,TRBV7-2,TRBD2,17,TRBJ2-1,CASSSQERGSYYNEQFF,TGTGCCAGCAGCTCTCAGGAGCGGGGTTCCTACTACAATGAGCAGTTCTTC
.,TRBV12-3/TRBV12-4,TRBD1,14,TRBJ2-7,CASSIRTGAYEQYF,TGTGCCAGCAGTATTCGGACAGGGGCCTACGAGCAGTACTTC
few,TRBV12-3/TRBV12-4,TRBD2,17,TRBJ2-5,CASSFLTGLAGQETQYF,TGTGCCAGCAGTTTCCTCACGGGACTAGCGGGGCAAGAGACCCAGTACTTC
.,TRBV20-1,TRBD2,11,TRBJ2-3,CSAPGTTTQYF,TGCAGTGCCCCCGGGACTACCACGCAGTATTTT
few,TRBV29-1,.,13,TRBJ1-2,CSVGYRADYGYTF,TGCAGCGTTGGTTACAGGGCTGACTATGGCTACACCTTC
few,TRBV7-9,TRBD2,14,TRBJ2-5,CASSLVGLAETQYF,TGTGCCAGCAGCTTAGTGGGACTAGCGGAGACCCAGTACTTC
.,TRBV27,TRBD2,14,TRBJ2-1,CASSLGLAVNEQFF,TGTGCCAGCAGTTTAGGACTAGCGGTCAATGAGCAGTTCTTC
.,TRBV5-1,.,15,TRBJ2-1,CASSCTSLGDSEQFF,TGCGCCAGCAGCTGCACTAGCTTAGGGGACAGTGAGCAGTTCTTC
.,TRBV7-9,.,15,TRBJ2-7,CANSLASTGPYEQYF,TGTGCCAACAGCTTAGCGTCAACAGGGCCCTACGAGCAGTACTTC
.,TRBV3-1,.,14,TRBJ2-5,CASSQGTSQETQYF,TGTGCCAGCAGCCAAGGGACATCTCAAGAGACCCAGTACTTC
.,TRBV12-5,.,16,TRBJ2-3,CASGLGSSRGTDTQYF,TGTGCTAGTGGCCTAGGCTCCTCACGGGGCACAGATACGCAGTATTTT
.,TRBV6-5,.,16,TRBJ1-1,CASSHPGRPLLTEAFF,TGTGCCAGCAGCCACCCGGGAAGACCCCTCCTTACTGAAGCTTTCTTT